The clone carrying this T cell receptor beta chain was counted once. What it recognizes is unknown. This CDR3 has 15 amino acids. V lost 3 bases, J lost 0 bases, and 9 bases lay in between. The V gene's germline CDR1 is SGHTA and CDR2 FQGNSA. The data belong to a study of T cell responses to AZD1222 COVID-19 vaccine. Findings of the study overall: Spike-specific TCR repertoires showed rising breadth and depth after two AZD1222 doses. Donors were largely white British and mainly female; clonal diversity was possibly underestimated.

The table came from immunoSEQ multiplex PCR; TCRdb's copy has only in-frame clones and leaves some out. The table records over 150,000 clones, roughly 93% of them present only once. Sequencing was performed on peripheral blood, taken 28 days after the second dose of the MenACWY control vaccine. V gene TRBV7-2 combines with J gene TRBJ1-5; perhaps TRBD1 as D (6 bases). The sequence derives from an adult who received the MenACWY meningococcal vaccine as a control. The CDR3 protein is CASSFNRDSNQPQHF. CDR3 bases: TGTGCCAGCAGCTTCAACAGGGATAGCAATCAGCCCCAGCATTTT.